A single sample gave rise to the 9 T cell receptor beta chains below, sequenced in a study of cytomegalovirus exposure and HLA in healthy donors. Amplification used 60 Vbeta primers and 13 Jbeta primers. Some clones are missing from TCRdb's copy, which holds only in-frame ones; the method was immunoSEQ multiplex PCR. This sample has around 93,000 clones, with about 79% found just once. Sequenced: PBMCs. Every receptor here comes from a man in his fifties in good health and CMV-seronegative.

The chain carries TRBV2 and TRBJ2-2; 11 nucleotides match TRBD1. Germline lookup yields CDR1 SNHLY and CDR2 FYNNEI. The CDR3 sequence is 15 residues long. Trimming at V came to 4 bases and at J to 5 bases, leaving 3 bases not matched to a gene. CDR3 sequence reads: CASSGGTGGTGELFF. Written as DNA, the CDR3 is TGTGCCAGCAGTGGGGGGACAGGGGGGACCGGGGAGCTGTTTTTT.

The chain has TRBV28 and TRBJ1-1; a weak D match, TRBD1 (5 bases). Trimming stripped 2 bases from V and 4 bases from J, with 11 bases between. Germline V gene sequence: CDR1 MDHEN, CDR2 SYDVKM. This CDR3 has 14 residues. The CDR3 DNA reads TGTGCCAGCAGTTTAAAGGCGGGGGGCACTGAAGCTTTCTTT. Protein product: CASSLKAGGTEAFF.

This clone was observed a few times. The chain uses TRBV6-1 and TRBJ1-5; TRBD1 aligns across 7 bases. J lost 4 bases, V lost 4 bases, and 4 bases had no gene match. The length of the CDR3 is 14 residues. From germline, CDR1 is MNHNS and CDR2 SASEGT. The CDR3 coding sequence is TGTGCCAGCAGTGCACTACAGGGGAATCAGCCCCAGCATTTT. This encodes CASSALQGNQPQHF.

The J gene is TRBJ2-1, the V gene TRBV5-1, with 13 nucleotides matching TRBD2. The J segment lost 2 bases and the V segment lost 0 bases, leaving 8 bases of the junction unmatched. The germline gives CDR1 SGHRS, CDR2 YFSETQ. The CDR3 runs 19 residues. The CDR3: CASSLGRLAGGGAYNEQFF. The CDR3 DNA follows: TGCGCCAGCAGCTTGGGGAGACTAGCGGGAGGCGGGGCCTACAATGAGCAGTTCTTC.

This clone showed up just a few times. CDR3 sequence: CAISPGGRETQYF. In DNA form, the CDR3 reads TGTGCCATCTCCCCGGGAGGTCGAGAGACCCAGTACTTC. J is TRBJ2-5 and V is TRBV6-6; 7 bases align to TRBD2. V trimming: 10 bases; J trimming: 4 bases; junction bases outside the gene matches: 9. The germline CDR1 and CDR2 sequences are MNHNY and SVGAGI (reference sequence). This CDR3 spans 13 amino acids.

The V and J genes are TRBV5-4 and TRBJ2-1; 11 bases line up with TRBD2. Germline CDR1 SGHNT, CDR2 YYREEE (reference sequence). V gave up 2 bases and J gave up 4 bases; unmatched junction bases: 2. The CDR3 has 15 amino acids. DNA for the CDR3: TGTGCCAGCAGCTTCGGGACTAGCGGATACAATGAGCAGTTCTTC. Translation: CASSFGTSGYNEQFF.

V gene TRBV19 combines with J gene TRBJ2-7; 8 bases are shared with TRBD1. Germline loops: CDR1 LNHDA, CDR2 SQIVND (reference sequence). The CDR3 sequence is 14 residues long. After removal of 3 bases from V and 3 bases from J, the junction contained 4 bases not matched to a gene. CDR3 sequence (DNA): TGTGCCAGTAGTATCTCGGACAGGGACTACGAGCAGTACTTC. Its translation is CASSISDRDYEQYF.

The chain recombines TRBV19 with TRBJ2-7, with TRBD1 as a possible D gene (7 bases). This CDR3 is 14 amino acids long. With 10 bases removed from V and 5 bases from J, the gap between germline ends came to 21 bases. Germline V lookup: CDR1 LNHDA, CDR2 SQIVND (reference sequence). CDR3 in amino acids: CATSPGEGANEQYF. For the CDR3, the DNA is TGTGCCACCTCTCCGGGAGAGGGGGCGAACGAGCAGTACTTC.

There are a few counts of this clone. The chain links TRBV15 to TRBJ2-7; a weak D match, TRBD2 (5 bases). Deletions cut 5 bases from V and 4 bases from J, with 9 bases between. The germline gives CDR1 LNHNV, CDR2 YYDKDF (reference sequence). CDR3 size: 12 residues. The CDR3 region has the DNA TGTGCCACCAGCTCCGAGGGATACGAGCAGTACTTC. Translation: CATSSEGYEQYF.